The 18 T cell receptor beta chains below all came from one sample that was sequenced in a study of cytomegalovirus exposure and HLA in healthy donors. PCR was performed using 60 Vbeta and 13 Jbeta primers. TCRdb's copy holds only in-frame clones and misses some; the assay was immunoSEQ multiplex PCR. This table holds 150,000 to 200,000 clones, 82% found once. The specimen sequenced was PBMCs. All receptors derive from a man in his forties in good health and CMV-seronegative.

This rearrangement joins TRBV7-8 to TRBJ1-5; D is ambiguous. The CDR3 extends over 15 amino acids. Germline V lookup: CDR1 SGHVS, CDR2 FQNEAQ. V was clipped by 5 bases and J by 3 bases, with 14 bases between them. This CDR3 is CASSQGRILNQPQHF. CDR3 sequence (DNA): TGTGCCAGCAGCCAAGGCAGGATCCTCAATCAGCCCCAGCATTTT.

V is TRBV7-9 and J is TRBJ2-5; D is possibly TRBD1 (5 bases). The CDR3 contains 17 residues. The germline V and J ends were trimmed by 1 base and 0 bases, with 15 bases remaining between them. Germline values: CDR1 SEHNR, CDR2 FQNEAQ (reference sequence). The CDR3 nucleotides read TGTGCCAGCAGCTTAGGAGGCTGGGCAGGGTACCAAGAGACCCAGTACTTC. Translated: CASSLGGWAGYQETQYF.

With respect to this clone: The junction differs from germline at one of its ends, possibly a read error. The rearrangement joins TRBV28 to TRBJ2-7, with 7 bases lining up with TRBD2. From germline, CDR1 is MDHEN and CDR2 SYDVKM. The CDR3 is 14 residues long. The CDR3 reads CASRGTTGSNEQYF. CDR3 nucleotides: TGTGCCAGCAGAGGGACTACCGGCTCCAACGAGCAGTACTTC.

The chain joins TRBV7-3 to TRBJ2-3; 7 bases map to TRBD1. V shed 8 bases and J 0 bases; nucleotides not matched to a gene: 8. This CDR3 has 15 amino acids. Germline-derived CDR1 and CDR2 are SGHTA and FQGTGA. This chain's CDR3 is CASSKGAGSTDTQYF. In DNA, the CDR3 is TGTGCCAGCTCTAAGGGGGCAGGGAGCACAGATACGCAGTATTTT.

This clone showed up just once. The gene calls are TRBV6-5 and TRBJ1-2; no clear D. The V end was cut by 0 bases, the J end by 4 bases, with 12 bases between. The CDR3 sequence is 15 residues long. Germline values: CDR1 MNHEY, CDR2 SVGAGI. The CDR3 sequence is CASSYSTGLGYGYTF. Here the CDR3 DNA reads TGTGCCAGCAGTTACTCGACCGGCCTAGGCTATGGCTACACCTTC.

The chain is built from TRBV6-8 and TRBJ1-1; D unresolved. The germline CDR1 and CDR2 sequences are MNHGY and SAAAGT. Trimming removed 2 bases from V and 7 bases from J, with 14 bases in between. The CDR3 contains 14 residues. CDR3: CASSYTTGRFEAFF. CDR3 DNA sequence: TGTGCCAGCAGTTACACGACGGGAAGGTTTGAAGCTTTCTTT.

The chain couples TRBV7-8 to TRBJ2-3, with D unclear. Germline V CDR1 and CDR2: SGHVS, FQNEAQ. The CDR3 runs to 13 residues. V was pared by 1 base and J by 6 bases, with 8 bases between. CDR3 protein: CASSLVNYDTQYF. CDR3 in DNA: TGTGCCAGCAGCTTAGTCAACTACGATACGCAGTATTTT.

The chain carries TRBV9 and TRBJ2-6; unclear D gene. There are 13 residues in the CDR3. V gave up 4 bases and J gave up 5 bases, with 7 bases separating them. Per germline, CDR1 SGDLS and CDR2 YYNGEE. The CDR3 region is CASSPRRANVLTF. The DNA for the CDR3 is TGTGCCAGCAGCCCGCGCAGGGCCAACGTCCTGACTTTC.

The rearrangement joins TRBV5-1 to TRBJ2-1; 10 bases agree with TRBD2. Trimming took 1 base from V and 7 from J; bases not matched to a gene: 5. CDR1 and CDR2 from the germline V gene are SGHRS and YFSETQ. The CDR3 loop spans 15 amino acids. CDR3 residues: CASSLSGGGRNEQFF. The CDR3 DNA follows: TGCGCCAGCAGCTTGAGCGGGGGGGGGCGGAATGAGCAGTTCTTC.

This clone occurred a few times. The chain has TRBV7-2 and TRBJ2-7; 9 bases line up with TRBD1. With V trimmed by 1 base and J by 7 bases, 8 bases remained unmatched. The CDR3 runs to 15 residues. Germline V gene data show CDR1 as SGHTA and CDR2 as FQGNSA. CDR3 sequence (DNA): TGTGCCAGCAGCTTAGTTGGGACAGGGATGAGTGAGCAGTACTTC. Amino acid sequence: CASSLVGTGMSEQYF.

This chain connects TRBV7-6 to TRBJ2-6, with 7 positions matching TRBD2. CDR1 is SGHVS, CDR2 FNYEAQ, per germline. CDR3 size: 18 residues. The V segment lost 1 base and the J segment 0 bases; nucleotides outside the gene matches: 6. DNA of the CDR3: TGTGCCAGCAGCTTAGTTGGGCTAGCGGCCTCTGGGGCCAACGTCCTGACTTTC. Encoded protein: CASSLVGLAASGANVLTF. The full variable domain, in which reference TRBV7-6 and TRBJ2-6 provide the parts outside the CDR3, is GAGVSQSPRYKVTKRGQDVALRCDPISGHVSLYWYRQALGQGPEFLTYFNYEAQQDKSGLPNDRFSAERPEGSISTLTIQRTEQRDSAMYRCASSLVGLAASGANVLTFGAGSRLTVL.

The V and J genes are TRBV7-9 and TRBJ1-5; D call uncertain. CDR1 is SEHNR and CDR2 is FQNEAQ in the germline V gene (reference sequence). V was trimmed by 3 bases and J by 6 bases, leaving 9 bases between them. CDR3 length: 13 amino acids. CDR3 DNA: TGTGCCAGCAGCTTGGAGAGGAGTCAGCCCCAGCATTTT. Its protein product is CASSLERSQPQHF.

This rearrangement joins TRBV27 to TRBJ2-1, with TRBD1 matching over 8 bases. Per germline, CDR1 MNHEY and CDR2 SMNVEV (reference sequence). There are 14 residues in the CDR3. The V gene end was trimmed by 5 bases and the J gene end by 5 bases; junction bases not matched to a gene: 5. The CDR3 protein is CASSRDRRNNEQFF. Here the CDR3 DNA reads TGTGCCAGCAGTAGGGACAGGCGAAACAATGAGCAGTTCTTC.

V and J are TRBV6-5 and TRBJ1-1, with 8 bases identical to TRBD1. The germline gives CDR1 MNHEY, CDR2 SVGAGI. J was trimmed by 10 bases and V by 6 bases; bases with no gene match: 7. The CDR3 loop spans 12 amino acids. Here the CDR3 DNA reads TGTGCCAGCAGCCGACAGGGGCTAGCAGCTTTCTTT. Protein: CASSRQGLAAFF.

V is TRBV5-1 and J is TRBJ1-2; a weak D match, TRBD1 (6 bases). The germline gives CDR1 SGHRS, CDR2 YFSETQ. This CDR3 has 15 residues. V dropped 1 base and J dropped 3 bases, with 13 bases sitting between them. This CDR3 is CASSLQGLTYYGYTF. As DNA, the CDR3 is TGCGCCAGCAGCTTGCAGGGGTTAACCTACTATGGCTACACCTTC.

This clone was recorded a few times. The chain recombines TRBV10-3 with TRBJ1-2, with TRBD1 matching over 8 bases. The junction had 5 bases not matched to a gene; V was cut back by 2 bases and J by 6 bases. This CDR3 spans 14 amino acids. From germline, CDR1 is ENHRY and CDR2 SYGVKD. The CDR3 loop is CAISENGQGDGYTF. CDR3 DNA sequence: TGTGCCATCAGTGAGAATGGACAGGGAGATGGCTACACCTTC.

This chain links TRBV4-2 with TRBJ1-6; no reliable D call. The CDR3 length is 16 residues. Germline V gene lookup returns CDR1 LGHNA and CDR2 YNFKEQ. Trimming stripped 3 bases from V and 6 bases from J, with 15 bases between. The CDR3, as DNA: TGTGCCAGCAGCCAGGACTGGCGGGGATTTAATTCACCCCTCCACTTT. Translation gives CASSQDWRGFNSPLHF.

This chain joins TRBV28 and TRBJ2-3; 10 nucleotides match TRBD1. Germline CDR1 reads MDHEN; CDR2 reads SYDVKM. The length of the CDR3 is 13 residues. The V segment lost 9 bases and the J segment 1 base; nucleotides outside the gene matches: 1. In DNA, the CDR3 is TGTGCCAGTGGACAGGGGGGCACAGATACGCAGTATTTT. Translated, it gives CASGQGGTDTQYF. The whole variable domain, remainder taken from reference TRBV28 and TRBJ2-3, is DVKVTQSSRYLVKRTGEKVFLECVQDMDHENMFWYRQDPGLGLRLIYFSYDVKMKEKGDIPEGYSVSREKKERFSLILESASTNQTSMYLCASGQGGTDTQYFGPGTRLTVL.